The 14 T cell receptor beta chains reported below all come from one sample, sequenced in a study of blood T cell repertoires in COVID-19. Only in-frame clones appear in the TCRdb table, and some are missing; sequencing was by immunoSEQ multiplex PCR. The data contain approximately 120,000 clones, around 82% of them seen just once; the ten biggest clones take up approximately 4.3%. The sample was peripheral blood. The source is a human donor in a cohort sampled during active or convalescent COVID-19.

This clone has a single count. The chain joins TRBV2 to TRBJ1-4; 8 bases line up with TRBD1. Germline values: CDR1 SNHLY, CDR2 FYNNEI. CDR3 length: 13 residues. V dropped 8 bases and J dropped 4; count of bases not matched to a gene: 3. The CDR3 region has the DNA TGTGCCAGCTCCGGACAGGGTAATGAAAAACTGTTTTTT. Encoded protein: CASSGQGNEKLFF.

The chain recombines TRBV7-7 with TRBJ2-6; TRBD1 matches at 8 bases. The V and J ends lost 5 bases and 4 bases, in that order; junction bases with no gene match: 7. Germline CDR1 reads SSHAT; CDR2 reads FNYEAQ (reference sequence). This CDR3 has 16 residues. The CDR3 loop reads CASSPGQGTGANVLTF. CDR3 DNA: TGTGCCAGCAGCCCAGGACAGGGAACCGGGGCCAACGTCCTGACTTTC.

The V and J genes are TRBV4-3 and TRBJ1-4, with 8 bases matching TRBD1. The CDR3 has 14 amino acids. CDR1 is LGHNA, CDR2 YSLEER, per germline. V lost 5 bases and J lost 4; bases outside the gene matches: 3. In nucleotides, the CDR3 is TGCGCCAGCAGCGAGACAGGGGTTAATGAAAAACTGTTTTTT. Its protein product is CASSETGVNEKLFF.

V is TRBV4-1 and J is TRBJ1-2; 12 bases map to TRBD1. The CDR3 extends over 18 amino acids. V was pared by 5 bases and J by 4 bases, with 14 bases of the junction left unmatched. CDR1 and CDR2 (germline): MGHRA, YSYEKL. The CDR3 nucleotides are TGCGCCAGCAGCGGACCGGTGGGACAGGGGGCAGTTGTCTATGGCTACACCTTC. It encodes CASSGPVGQGAVVYGYTF.

The genes are TRBV29-1 and TRBJ1-1, with 9 positions matching TRBD1. The CDR3 length is 13 residues. The V segment lost 6 bases and the J segment 3 bases; nucleotides outside the gene matches: 5. CDR1 is SQVTM, CDR2 ANQGSEA, per germline. CDR3 amino acids: CSVGDRAYTEAFF. CDR3 sequence (DNA): TGCAGCGTGGGGGACAGGGCTTACACTGAAGCTTTCTTT.

This sequence joins TRBV28 and TRBJ1-5, with TRBD1 identical over 8 bases. CDR3 length equals 17 residues. V was pared by 6 bases and J by 2 bases, with 12 bases of the junction left unmatched. CDR1 is MDHEN, CDR2 SYDVKM, per germline. The CDR3 bases are TGTGCCAGCAGCGCCGGGACAGGTTCCAAAGGCAATCAGCCCCAGCATTTT. Translating gives CASSAGTGSKGNQPQHF.

This chain connects TRBV6-5 to TRBJ2-7, with 7 nucleotides matching TRBD1. CDR3 length: 14 amino acids. V lost 4 bases, J lost 5 bases, and 8 bases stayed unmatched. The V gene's germline CDR1 is MNHEY and CDR2 SVGAGI. CDR3 DNA: TGTGCCAGCAGTTCCAGGGGGTATTGGGACGAGCAGTACTTC. Its translation is CASSSRGYWDEQYF.

The chain links TRBV3-1 (or the pseudogene TRBV3-2) to TRBJ2-2; 8 bases are a match to TRBD2. CDR1 and CDR2 (germline): LGHDT, YNNKEL (reference sequence). This CDR3 is 17 amino acids long. V trimming: 1 base; J trimming: 5 bases; junction bases outside the gene matches: 9. The CDR3: CASSQGPGRATTGELFF. As DNA, the CDR3 is TGTGCCAGCAGCCAAGGCCCCGGGAGGGCCACTACCGGGGAGCTGTTTTTT.

V and J are TRBV4-3 and TRBJ1-2, with D perhaps matching TRBD1 (6 bases). The CDR3 length is 13 residues. V lost 2 bases, J lost 4 bases, and 8 bases lay in between. Germline lookup yields CDR1 LGHNA and CDR2 YSLEER. CDR3 sequence reads: CASSQRGGYGYTF. The CDR3 DNA reads as TGCGCCAGCAGCCAAAGAGGGGGCTATGGCTACACCTTC.

This chain uses TRBV18 with TRBJ2-1, with a possible D match to TRBD1 (6 bases). Trimming removed 6 bases from V and 5 bases from J, with 11 bases in between. CDR1 and CDR2 (germline): KGHSH, LQKENI. CDR3 length: 13 residues. CDR3 in DNA: TGTGCCAGCTCCCTACAGGGTAACAATGAGCAGTTCTTC. It translates to CASSLQGNNEQFF.

This sequence joins TRBV28 and TRBJ2-1; 7 bases fit TRBD1. The CDR3 length is 14 residues. V lost 6 bases, J lost 4 bases, and 6 bases stayed unmatched. Germline V gives CDR1 MDHEN, CDR2 SYDVKM. The CDR3 region is CASSNSGQYNEQFF. CDR3 in DNA: TGTGCCAGCAGCAATTCGGGACAGTACAATGAGCAGTTCTTC.

The rearrangement links TRBV9 to TRBJ2-7; possible D gene TRBD1, 6 bases. V was cut by 4 bases and J by 3 bases, with 14 bases left in between. This CDR3 comprises 14 residues. The germline V gene has CDR1 SGDLS and CDR2 YYNGEE. This CDR3 is CASSRWDIGYEQYF. CDR3 coding DNA: TGTGCCAGCAGCAGATGGGACATTGGCTACGAGCAGTACTTC.

This chain uses TRBV18 with TRBJ2-5, with 14 bases aligning to TRBD2. Germline assignment: CDR1 KGHSH and CDR2 LQKENI. Unmatched junction bases numbered 5, after V lost 6 bases and J lost 5 bases. The CDR3 sequence is 15 residues long. The chain's CDR3 is CASSPWTSGRETQYF. The CDR3 region has the DNA TGTGCCAGCTCCCCCTGGACTAGCGGGAGGGAGACCCAGTACTTC. Based on the CDR3 plus reference TRBV18 and TRBJ2-5, the full variable domain is NAGVMQNPRHLVRRRGQEARLRCSPMKGHSHVYWYRQLPEEGLKFMVYLQKENIIDESGMPKERFSAEFPKEGPSILRIQQVVRGDSAAYFCASSPWTSGRETQYFGPGTRLLVL.

The chain has TRBV28 and TRBJ1-1; 7 bases are a match to TRBD1. Germline CDR1 reads MDHEN; CDR2 reads SYDVKM. The length of the CDR3 is 17 residues. Trimming at V came to 2 bases and at J to 6 bases, leaving 15 bases not matched to a gene. CDR3: CASSLPHRGRVTAEAFF. CDR3 sequence (DNA): TGTGCCAGCAGTTTACCGCACAGGGGCCGCGTAACGGCTGAAGCTTTCTTT.